The clone carrying this T cell receptor (beta chain) was detected only once. The target antigen is unknown. In the PCR, 60 Vbeta and 13 Jbeta primers were used. TCRdb keeps only in-frame clones here, not all; method: immunoSEQ multiplex PCR. This table has some 95,000 clones, 78% appearing once. This specimen comes from a study of cytomegalovirus exposure and HLA in healthy donors. General study points: As a later analysis revealed, most CMV-associated TCR beta chains appeared HLA-restricted. Follow-up analysis seemed to connect common viral pathogens with several of the most significant clusters identified. Immune exposure was documented only through CMV serostatus.

Germline V gene lookup returns CDR1 KGHSH and CDR2 LQKENI. The length of the CDR3 is 19 residues. The V gene end was trimmed by 0 bases and the J gene end by 2 bases; junction bases not matched to a gene: 12. The J gene is TRBJ1-3, the V gene TRBV18, with 8 positions matching TRBD1. Sequencing was carried out using PBMCs. This TCR was sampled from a woman between 40 and 55 years old in good health and CMV-seropositive. This chain's CDR3 is CASSPPAQDRAAPGNTIYF. In nucleotides, the CDR3 is TGTGCCAGCTCACCACCGGCCCAGGACAGGGCTGCACCTGGAAACACCATATATTTT.